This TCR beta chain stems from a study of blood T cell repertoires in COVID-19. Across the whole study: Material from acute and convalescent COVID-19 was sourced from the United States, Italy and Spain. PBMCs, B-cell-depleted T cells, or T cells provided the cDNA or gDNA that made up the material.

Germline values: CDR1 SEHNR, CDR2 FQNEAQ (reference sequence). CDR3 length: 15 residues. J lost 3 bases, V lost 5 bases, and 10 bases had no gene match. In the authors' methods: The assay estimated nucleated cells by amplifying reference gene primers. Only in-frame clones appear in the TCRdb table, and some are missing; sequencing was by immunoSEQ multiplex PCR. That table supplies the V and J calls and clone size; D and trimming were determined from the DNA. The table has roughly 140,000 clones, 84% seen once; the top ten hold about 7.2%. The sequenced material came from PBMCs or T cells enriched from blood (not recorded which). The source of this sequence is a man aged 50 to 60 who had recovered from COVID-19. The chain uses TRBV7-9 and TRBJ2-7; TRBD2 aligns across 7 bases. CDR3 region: CASSGGGNRLYEQYF. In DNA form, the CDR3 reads TGTGCCAGCAGCGGGGGAGGGAATCGGCTCTACGAGCAGTACTTC.